This T cell receptor (beta chain) is from a study of T cells after yellow fever vaccination. Points from the study as a whole: At under 97% for CD4 and about 91% for CD8, most primary-vaccination clones showed up again after the booster. FACS-sorted repertoires could contain abundant clonotypes contaminating from the bulk population. A secondary response was less intense yet reached its peak sooner, at day 5 versus 15.

This clonotype has at least ten counts. The antigen remains undetermined. The TCR cDNA carried a universal primer site and UMIs from 5'RACE template switching. Each CDR3 protein is one row after TCRdb ran MiXCR on the 5' RACE reads. The sample holds a few hundred thousand distinct CDR3 sequences, 3.6% seen once. The sequence was collected from a man younger than 30 who received the YFV17D yellow fever vaccine. The sample was PBMCs, taken on the day of the yellow fever booster vaccination.

CDR3 nucleotide sequence: TGTGCAGCATTAGCGGGCACAGATACGCAGTATTTT. Translated, it gives CAALAGTDTQYF. J is TRBJ2-3 and V is TRBV30, with D possibly matching TRBD2 (6 bases). From germline, CDR1 is GTSNPN and CDR2 SVGIG (reference sequence). The CDR3 has 12 amino acids.